The 20 T cell receptor beta chains given below trace back to one sample, sequenced in a study of neurological immune-mediated disorders. One entry per CDR3 protein results from TCRdb running MiXCR on the 5' RACE reads. This table holds roughly 59,000 distinct CDR3 sequences, roughly 5% found once. Sample: PBMCs. All receptors derive from a human donor with multiple sclerosis. The donor label of this sample is uncertain.

This clonotype has ten or more counts. The chain uses TRBV2 and TRBJ2-5; D possibly corresponds to TRBD2 (6 bases). Germline V lookup: CDR1 SNHLY, CDR2 FYNNEI. This CDR3 comprises 14 residues. V was pared by 2 bases and J by 3 bases, with 10 bases between. This CDR3 reads CASSERTTEETQYF. CDR3 nucleotide sequence: TGTGCCAGCAGTGAAAGGACTACCGAAGAGACCCAGTACTTC.

The rearrangement joins TRBV20-1 to TRBJ2-7, with 11 bases that match TRBD1. The CDR3 spans 15 residues. The V gene's germline CDR1 is DFQATT and CDR2 SNEGSKA (reference sequence). Losses at the gene ends were 2 bases for V and 3 bases for J; bases not matched to a gene: 6. The CDR3 nucleotides are TGCAGTGCTAGACCGGGACAGGGGGTAAACTACGAGCAGTACTTC. The encoded protein is CSARPGQGVNYEQYF.

This clonotype was detected many times. The gene calls are TRBV5-1 and TRBJ1-1; tentatively, D is TRBD1 (6 bases). Germline V gene sequence: CDR1 SGHRS, CDR2 YFSETQ. The CDR3 is 15 amino acids. The V end lost 4 bases, the J end lost 1 base, and 14 bases lay between the germline ends. In DNA form, the CDR3 reads TGCGCCAGCAGCCCCCAGGGGTCTGGGAACACTGAAGCTTTCTTT. It is translated as CASSPQGSGNTEAFF.

This clonotype was recorded many times. The chain is built from TRBV6-5 and TRBJ1-1; no definite D call. The V end was cut by 6 bases, the J end by 1 base, with 12 bases between. CDR3 size: 14 residues. From germline, CDR1 is MNHEY and CDR2 SVGAGI. CDR3 nucleotide sequence: TGTGCCAGCAGCCCCGCGGTTGGGAACACTGAAGCTTTCTTT. Residues: CASSPAVGNTEAFF.

This clonotype has a count of ten or more. The V call is TRBV20-1, the J call TRBJ2-2; possibly TRBD1 for D (6 bases). There are 14 residues in the CDR3. Trimming pared 5 bases from V and 1 base from J, leaving 11 bases between. Germline V gene lookup returns CDR1 DFQATT and CDR2 SNEGSKA (reference sequence). The CDR3 region is CSAPGTRNTGELFF. The CDR3 nucleotides are TGCAGTGCTCCCGGGACAAGGAACACCGGGGAGCTGTTTTTT.

This clonotype showed up many times. The V gene is TRBV5-1, the J gene TRBJ2-2; D tentatively fits TRBD1 or TRBD2 (5 bases each). CDR1 is SGHRS and CDR2 is YFSETQ in the germline V gene. This CDR3 region has 15 residues. Trimming pared 4 bases from V and 3 bases from J, leaving 13 bases between. The CDR3 sequence: CASSRPLGDTGELFF. The CDR3 region has the DNA TGCGCCAGCAGCCGTCCATTGGGGGACACCGGGGAGCTGTTTTTT.

This clonotype was detected ten times or more. V is TRBV10-3 and J is TRBJ1-6; 8 nucleotides match TRBD1. Trimming took 2 bases from V and 14 from J; bases not matched to a gene: 5. This CDR3 has 13 residues. CDR1 and CDR2 from the germline V gene are ENHRY and SYGVKD. CDR3 DNA: TGTGCCATCAGTGAGGTACAGGGGGACTCCCTCCACTTT. Translation: CAISEVQGDSLHF.

Only a few counts were recorded for this clonotype. This chain uses TRBV27 with TRBJ2-1; 10 nucleotides align to TRBD1. Per germline, CDR1 MNHEY and CDR2 SMNVEV (reference sequence). Unmatched junction bases numbered 14, after V lost 0 bases and J lost 6 bases. CDR3 length: 19 residues. CDR3 loop: CASSLSGTGEFGGINEQFF. The CDR3 DNA reads as TGTGCCAGCAGTTTATCCGGGACAGGGGAGTTCGGTGGGATCAATGAGCAGTTCTTC.

There are many counts of this clonotype. The DNA for the CDR3 is TGTGCCAGCAGCTCGGACAGGGAACGACAGTTCTTC. Protein sequence: CASSSDRERQFF. The chain has TRBV11-3 and TRBJ2-1, with TRBD1 identical over 8 bases. The V gene's germline CDR1 is SGHNT and CDR2 YENEEA. V gave up 4 bases and J gave up 13 bases; unmatched junction bases: 6. This CDR3 has 12 residues.

This clonotype was observed a few times. CDR3 in DNA: TGTGCCAGCAGCACCGCCTCCTACAATGAGCAGTTCTTC. It encodes CASSTASYNEQFF. This sequence joins TRBV11-2 and TRBJ2-1; no clear D gene. Germline assignment: CDR1 SGHAT and CDR2 FQNNGV. Trimming removed 5 bases at V and 0 bases at J, with 5 bases between. The CDR3 length is 13 residues. The full variable domain, its missing parts supplied by reference TRBV11-2 and TRBJ2-1, is EAGVAQSPRYKIIEKRQSVAFWCNPISGHATLYWYQQILGQGPKLLIQFQNNGVVDDSQLPKDRFSAERLKGVDSTLKIQPAKLEDSAVYLCASSTASYNEQFFGPGTRLTVL.

This clonotype was seen a handful of times. This chain uses TRBV6-6 with TRBJ1-6, with TRBD1 matching 8 bases. Germline assignment: CDR1 MNHNY and CDR2 SVGAGI (reference sequence). The CDR3 has 16 amino acids. After removal of 5 bases from V and 7 bases from J, the junction contained 10 bases not matched to a gene. CDR3: CASSPGSQGANSPLHF. CDR3 DNA: TGTGCCAGCAGTCCGGGAAGTCAGGGGGCCAATTCACCCCTCCACTTT.

This clonotype came up many times. The genes are TRBV12-3 or TRBV12-4 and TRBJ2-7; D uncertain. Trimming took off 6 bases at V and 1 base at J, with 16 bases between the two ends. The CDR3 loop spans 15 amino acids. CDR3 DNA: TGTGCCAGCAGGTTGGCACCTTTGGGGTCCTACGAGCAGTACTTC. Translating it yields CASRLAPLGSYEQYF.

This clonotype was recorded many times. The CDR3 here is CASSLGTAMSEKLFF. The CDR3 DNA reads TGCGCCAGCAGCTTGGGGACAGCGATGAGTGAAAAACTGTTTTTT. The chain uses TRBV5-1 and TRBJ1-4; a weak D match, TRBD1 (6 bases). This CDR3 has 15 amino acids. With 0 bases removed from V and 7 bases from J, the gap between germline ends came to 13 bases. In germline, CDR1 is SGHRS, CDR2 YFSETQ.

The rearrangement uses TRBV2 and TRBJ1-1; 9 positions match TRBD1. Germline CDR1 reads SNHLY; CDR2 reads FYNNEI. CDR3 size: 14 residues. The junction had 4 bases not matched to a gene; V was cut back by 5 bases and J by 3 bases. CDR3 nucleotides: TGTGCCAGCAGTCGAGACAGGGGGGACACTGAAGCTTTCTTT. Residues: CASSRDRGDTEAFF.

In this sample, this clonotype turned up many times. This chain links TRBV5-1 with TRBJ1-5; TRBD1 is a possible D gene (6 bases). Trimming took off 0 bases at V and 7 bases at J, with 14 bases between the two ends. CDR1 SGHRS and CDR2 YFSETQ come from the germline V gene. This CDR3 comprises 15 residues. CDR3 coding DNA: TGCGCCAGCAGCTTGGAGCCAGGGGTTGGGCAGCCCCAGCATTTT. Translated: CASSLEPGVGQPQHF.

The gene calls are TRBV7-2 and TRBJ2-2; unclear D gene. Germline CDR1 reads SGHTA; CDR2 reads FQGNSA. The CDR3 has 15 amino acids. Between the trimmed V and J ends, which lost 1 base and 4 bases, there was a span of 10 bases. Written as DNA, the CDR3 is TGTGCCAGCAGCTTAGGGATGTCGGGCACCGGGGAGCTGTTTTTT. Translating it yields CASSLGMSGTGELFF.

This clonotype was found many times. This chain links TRBV12-5 with TRBJ2-2; D gene unclear. Germline CDR1 and CDR2: LGHNT and FRNRAP. The length of the CDR3 is 12 residues. V was clipped by 5 bases and J by 3 bases, with 4 bases between them. The CDR3: CASGRDTGELFF. CDR3 coding DNA: TGTGCTAGTGGTAGGGACACCGGGGAGCTGTTTTTT.

This clonotype has ten or more counts. The chain joins TRBV10-3 to TRBJ1-2; 7 bases agree with TRBD1. The V segment lost 6 bases and the J segment 6 bases; nucleotides outside the gene matches: 7. The CDR3 runs 13 residues. The germline CDR1 and CDR2 sequences are ENHRY and SYGVKD. The CDR3 loop reads CAIRGGGTDGYTF. CDR3 DNA sequence: TGTGCCATCAGAGGAGGGGGGACAGATGGCTACACCTTC.

This clonotype was found many times. The rearrangement links TRBV29-1 to TRBJ2-5, with TRBD1 as a possible D gene (6 bases). Trimming took 7 bases from V and 2 from J, leaving 17 bases between them. The germline V gene encodes CDR1 SQVTM and CDR2 ANQGSEA. This CDR3 comprises 14 residues. The DNA for the CDR3 is TGCAGCGCCTCTTCCGGGACAATACAAGAGACCCAGTACTTC. Residues: CSASSGTIQETQYF.

This clonotype was seen at least ten times. This chain links TRBV5-1 with TRBJ1-2; D is uncertain. V was pared by 4 bases and J by 4 bases, with 14 bases between. This CDR3 has 14 amino acids. The germline gives CDR1 SGHRS, CDR2 YFSETQ. The CDR3 sequence is CASSPMGPFYGYTF. In DNA, the CDR3 is TGCGCCAGCAGCCCAATGGGCCCGTTCTATGGCTACACCTTC.